These 32 T cell receptor beta chains were all obtained from the same sample, sequenced in a study of T-cell reconstitution after alpha-beta-depleted transplantation in children. Unique molecular identifiers were used to barcode this TCRbeta library. From the PCR reads, TCRdb called clonotypes with MiXCR, one entry per CDR3 protein. The data contain some 120,000 distinct CDR3 sequences, roughly 10% of them seen just once; the ten biggest clones take up more than 20%. Here the sequenced sample was PBMCs, mostly from graft donor cells, taken 180 days after TCRalphabeta/CD19-depleted stem cell transplant. All receptors come from a girl younger than two who had a stem cell transplant for combined immunodeficiency, so the T cells may come from the graft donor.

This chain joins TRBV6-5 and TRBJ2-7, with 8 bases fitting TRBD2. The CDR3 totals 14 residues. The V and J ends lost 0 bases and 4 bases, in that order; junction bases with no gene match: 2. Germline loops: CDR1 MNHEY, CDR2 SVGAGI. CDR3 residues: CASSYSGLGYEQYF. DNA of the CDR3: TGTGCCAGCAGTTACTCGGGACTAGGATACGAGCAGTACTTC.

The sample holds a few counts of this clonotype. The J gene is TRBJ2-7, the V gene TRBV28, with 7 bases that match TRBD1. Germline loops: CDR1 MDHEN, CDR2 SYDVKM. The CDR3 runs 16 residues. Trimming took 5 bases from V and 4 from J; bases not matched to a gene: 14. The chain's CDR3 is CASSPQDRARGYEQYF. The CDR3 DNA sequence: TGTGCCAGCAGTCCACAAGACAGGGCCCGCGGATACGAGCAGTACTTC.

This clonotype showed up just a few times. The genes are TRBV7-6 and TRBJ2-3; D is possibly TRBD1 (6 bases). Germline V gene sequence: CDR1 SGHVS, CDR2 FNYEAQ. The CDR3 runs 15 residues. Trimming stripped 5 bases from V and 0 bases from J, with 12 bases between. In DNA form, the CDR3 reads TGTGCCAGCAGCAGGGGGTACACTAGCACAGATACGCAGTATTTT. Its protein is CASSRGYTSTDTQYF.

This clonotype has a handful of counts. The chain employs TRBV7-8 and TRBJ2-1; a possible D gene is TRBD1 (6 bases). Trimming removed 4 bases at V and 5 bases at J, with 15 bases between. CDR1 and CDR2 (germline): SGHVS, FQNEAQ. The CDR3 covers 15 residues. The DNA for the CDR3 is TGTGCCAGCAGCTCGAGACAGGTTCCCAACAATGAGCAGTTCTTC. It translates to CASSSRQVPNNEQFF.

The chain joins TRBV10-3 to TRBJ2-6; unclear D gene. V was pared by 11 bases and J by 4 bases, with 3 bases between. The CDR3 covers 10 residues. Germline CDR1 ENHRY, CDR2 SYGVKD. The CDR3 DNA reads as TGTGCCTTAGGGGCCAACGTCCTGACTTTC. The encoded protein is CALGANVLTF.

The table lists this clonotype with a few counts. This sequence joins TRBV6-1 and TRBJ2-5; possible D gene TRBD2, 7 bases. The CDR3 contains 15 residues. V was shortened by 6 bases and J by 7 bases, with 21 bases between the two germline ends. The germline V gene encodes CDR1 MNHNS and CDR2 SASEGT. The CDR3 reads CASRPDGGAIGTQYF. For the CDR3, the DNA is TGTGCCAGCAGACCCGATGGGGGGGCAATAGGGACCCAGTACTTC.

This clonotype was observed a few times. V is TRBV6-2 or TRBV6-3 and J is TRBJ2-2, with 8 positions matching TRBD2. The ends lost 10 bases at V and 2 bases at J; junction bases unmatched: 6. This CDR3 is built from 14 residues. CDR1 MNHEY and CDR2 SVGEGT come from the germline V gene. CDR3 DNA: TGTGCCACCAGCAGGACTAGCAACACCGGGGAGCTGTTTTTT. Translating it yields CATSRTSNTGELFF.

Comment on this clonotype: A read error may produce the germline difference seen at one junction end. The rearrangement joins TRBV12-3 or TRBV12-4 to TRBJ2-1; 10 bases line up with TRBD1. The CDR3 spans 15 residues. DNA for the CDR3: TGTGCCAGCACCCCCGACAGGGGGCGATGGAATGAGCAGTTATTC. As protein: CASTPDRGRWNEQLF.

This clonotype came up a few times. The J gene is TRBJ1-1, the V gene TRBV6-2 or TRBV6-3; 8 bases agree with TRBD1. The CDR3 has 13 amino acids. V gave up 7 bases and J gave up 5 bases; unmatched junction bases: 6. Germline values: CDR1 MNHEY, CDR2 SVGEGT. In nucleotides, the CDR3 is TGTGCCAGCAAAAGGACAGGGAAGACTGAAGCTTTCTTT. This encodes CASKRTGKTEAFF.

This chain joins TRBV6-2 or TRBV6-3 and TRBJ2-1; 8 bases fit TRBD1. J gave up 2 bases and V 0 bases, and 0 bases lay outside the gene matches. CDR1 is MNHEY and CDR2 is SVGEGT in the germline V gene. The CDR3 loop spans 15 amino acids. The chain's CDR3 is CASSYSDRAYNEQFF. CDR3 nucleotides: TGTGCCAGCAGTTACTCGGACAGGGCCTACAATGAGCAGTTCTTC.

V usage is TRBV12-5 and J usage is TRBJ2-1; 10 positions match TRBD1. Germline CDR1 and CDR2: LGHNT and FRNRAP. The trim removed 2 bases at V and 9 bases at J, leaving 13 bases unmatched. The CDR3 spans 17 residues. Here the CDR3 DNA reads TGTGCTAGTGGTTTGCCCTCGGGACAGGGGTATCGCACTGAGCAGTTCTTC. Translating gives CASGLPSGQGYRTEQFF.

This clonotype came up a few times. V is TRBV7-9 and J is TRBJ2-7; no clear D. The CDR3 contains 15 residues. Germline values: CDR1 SEHNR, CDR2 FQNEAQ (reference sequence). Trimming cost V 5 bases and J 0 bases, with 14 bases left between them. CDR3 DNA sequence: TGTGCCAGCAGCCCCTTGGGATCCAGCTCCTACGAGCAGTACTTC. It translates to CASSPLGSSSYEQYF.

The gene calls are TRBV29-1 and TRBJ2-2; possibly TRBD1 for D (6 bases). The CDR3 has 13 amino acids. CDR1 and CDR2 (germline): SQVTM, ANQGSEA. The V gene lost 6 bases and the J gene lost 5 bases, with 13 bases spanning the gap. In nucleotides, the CDR3 is TGCAGCGTGGACAGTGGAAGGACCGGGGAGCTGTTTTTT. It translates to CSVDSGRTGELFF.

The CDR3 is CASSPRDPFYEQYF. CDR3 DNA: TGTGCCAGCAGCCCTCGTGACCCCTTCTACGAGCAGTACTTC. This chain connects TRBV7-9 to TRBJ2-7, with no clear D. Trimming stripped 5 bases from V and 3 bases from J, with 14 bases between. CDR3 length equals 14 residues. CDR1 SEHNR and CDR2 FQNEAQ come from the germline V gene (reference sequence).

This clonotype has more than one count but fewer than ten. V is TRBV5-1 and J is TRBJ2-7; D is possibly TRBD2 (8 bases). CDR1 is SGHRS, CDR2 YFSETQ, per germline. The ends were cut back, 4 bases at V and 2 bases at J, with 16 bases in the middle. The CDR3 sequence is 15 residues long. The CDR3 DNA reads as TGCGCCAGCAGCCCCGGGAGGGGGCACCCCTACGAGCAGTACTTC. Translated: CASSPGRGHPYEQYF.

V gene TRBV3-1 combines with J gene TRBJ1-2; no firm D call. V lost 1 base to trimming and J lost 0 bases, with 12 bases between them. Germline V gives CDR1 LGHDT, CDR2 YNNKEL (reference sequence). The CDR3 is made up of 16 amino acids. As DNA, the CDR3 is TGTGCCAGCAGCCAAGGGCCGTTCTTAGCTAACTATGGCTACACCTTC. Encoded protein: CASSQGPFLANYGYTF. The full variable domain, rest sourced from reference TRBV3-1 and TRBJ1-2, is DTAVSQTPKYLVTQMGNDKSIKCEQNLGHDTMYWYKQDSKKFLKIMFSYNNKELIINETVPNRFSPKSPDKAHLNLHINSLELGDSAVYFCASSQGPFLANYGYTFGSGTRLTVV.

J is TRBJ2-7 and V is TRBV15, with TRBD1 matching 10 bases. There are 15 residues in the CDR3. Germline CDR1 LNHNV, CDR2 YYDKDF (reference sequence). V shed 3 bases and J 5 bases; nucleotides not matched to a gene: 7. In DNA, the CDR3 is TGTGCCACCAGCAGGCCCGGGACAGGGGCCCACGAGCAGTACTTC. Protein product: CATSRPGTGAHEQYF. Variable domain in full (rest from reference TRBV15 and TRBJ2-7): DAMVIQNPRYQVTQFGKPVTLSCSQTLNHNVMYWYQQKSSQAPKLLFHYYDKDFNNEADTPDNFQSRRPNTSFCFLDIRSPGLGDTAMYLCATSRPGTGAHEQYFGPGTRLTVT.

Only a few counts were recorded for this clonotype. The V call is TRBV5-1, the J call TRBJ2-3, with 14 positions matching TRBD2. CDR1 and CDR2 from the germline V gene are SGHRS and YFSETQ. This CDR3 is built from 16 residues. V lost 4 bases and J lost 5; bases outside the gene matches: 6. The CDR3 DNA reads as TGCGCCAGCAGCCTCACGGGACTAGCGGGGGAAGATACGCAGTATTTT. Encoded protein: CASSLTGLAGEDTQYF.

This sequence joins TRBV7-3 and TRBJ2-3, with D possibly matching TRBD2 (5 bases). CDR1 and CDR2 (germline): SGHTA, FQGTGA. CDR3 size: 13 residues. With 2 bases removed from V and 6 bases from J, the gap between germline ends came to 9 bases. CDR3 sequence (DNA): TGTGCCAGCAGCTTATCGGGGTTTGATACGCAGTATTTT. This translates into CASSLSGFDTQYF.

This clonotype was seen many times. The rearrangement uses TRBV20-1 and TRBJ2-1; TRBD2 aligns across 10 bases. Germline CDR1 DFQATT, CDR2 SNEGSKA (reference sequence). CDR3 length: 15 residues. Unmatched junction bases numbered 7, after V lost 6 bases and J lost 2 bases. The chain's CDR3 is CSAIGTSETYNEQFF. The CDR3 DNA sequence: TGCAGTGCGATTGGGACTAGCGAAACCTACAATGAGCAGTTCTTC.

The CDR3: CASSRPGYSYEQYF. In DNA form, the CDR3 reads TGTGCCAGCTCACGCCCGGGGTACTCCTACGAGCAGTACTTC. The chain carries TRBV18 and TRBJ2-7, with D possibly matching TRBD2 (5 bases). The ends were cut back, 4 bases at V and 0 bases at J, with 10 bases in the middle. Germline-derived CDR1 and CDR2 are KGHSH and LQKENI. This CDR3 has 14 residues.

There are a few counts of this clonotype. This chain uses TRBV4-3 with TRBJ2-7; the D is unclear. Trimming stripped 0 bases from V and 5 bases from J, with 8 bases between. Germline V CDR1 and CDR2: LGHNA, YSLEER. This CDR3 is 13 amino acids long. Written as DNA, the CDR3 is TGCGCCAGCAGCCAAGATCTGGGAAACGAGCAGTACTTC. Its translation: CASSQDLGNEQYF.

There are a few counts of this clonotype. CDR3 bases: TGTGCCAGCTCACCCCGGGGAGGGGTTTCCTACGAGCAGTACTTC. This codes for CASSPRGGVSYEQYF. V and J are TRBV18 and TRBJ2-7, with 7 bases identical to TRBD2. The trim removed 3 bases at V and 1 base at J, leaving 6 bases unmatched. The CDR3 contains 15 residues. CDR1 is KGHSH and CDR2 is LQKENI in the germline V gene.

A few counts support this clonotype. The chain is built from TRBV12-3 or TRBV12-4 and TRBJ2-1; D gene uncertain. V gave up 4 bases and J gave up 8 bases, with 9 bases separating them. This CDR3 has 12 residues. This chain's CDR3 is CASSWLGYEQFF. The CDR3, as DNA: TGTGCCAGCAGTTGGTTGGGGTATGAGCAGTTCTTC.

This clonotype has only one observation. This chain joins TRBV11-2 and TRBJ1-3, with 9 bases that match TRBD1. Germline values: CDR1 SGHAT, CDR2 FQNNGV. The CDR3 sequence is 19 residues long. V was pared by 5 bases and J by 0 bases, with 14 bases of the junction left unmatched. CDR3 in amino acids: CASSHPGQGGPYSGNTIYF. The CDR3 nucleotides are TGTGCCAGCAGCCACCCGGGACAGGGAGGGCCTTACTCTGGAAACACCATATATTTT. The whole variable domain, remainder taken from reference TRBV11-2 and TRBJ1-3, is EAGVAQSPRYKIIEKRQSVAFWCNPISGHATLYWYQQILGQGPKLLIQFQNNGVVDDSQLPKDRFSAERLKGVDSTLKIQPAKLEDSAVYLCASSHPGQGGPYSGNTIYFGEGSWLTVV.

In its sample, this clonotype was seen a few times. This sequence joins TRBV10-3 and TRBJ2-1; unclear D gene. The V and J ends lost 3 bases and 8 bases respectively, with 14 bases between them. This CDR3 is built from 14 residues. Germline CDR1 ENHRY, CDR2 SYGVKD. CDR3 coding DNA: TGTGCCATCAGTGACCCGGGCCATTACGATGAGCAGTTCTTC. It yields the protein CAISDPGHYDEQFF.

The table lists this clonotype with a few counts. This chain connects TRBV6-2 or TRBV6-3 to TRBJ2-4; D might be TRBD1 (5 bases). This CDR3 is built from 14 residues. Trimming shortened V by 10 bases and J by 4 bases, and 17 bases separated the two germline ends. Germline V gene lookup returns CDR1 MNHEY and CDR2 SVGEGT. The CDR3 loop is CATCFREGKNIQYF. For the CDR3, the DNA is TGTGCCACTTGCTTCAGGGAAGGGAAAAACATTCAGTACTTC.

This clonotype was recorded many times. The chain combines TRBV20-1 with TRBJ1-4; tentative D call: TRBD1 (5 bases). The CDR3 has 12 amino acids. Germline V lookup: CDR1 DFQATT, CDR2 SNEGSKA (reference sequence). V was trimmed by 3 bases and J by 10 bases, leaving 12 bases between them. CDR3 bases: TGCAGTGCTAGCAGGGCATGGGGAAAACTGTTTTTT. This gives the protein CSASRAWGKLFF.

The genes are TRBV5-1 and TRBJ2-1, with 8 bases that match TRBD1. J gave up 9 bases and V 1 base, and 12 bases lay outside the gene matches. Germline CDR1 reads SGHRS; CDR2 reads YFSETQ. There are 16 residues in the CDR3. The chain's CDR3 is CASSLRQGAMAVEQFF. For the CDR3, the DNA is TGCGCCAGCAGCTTGCGTCAGGGGGCAATGGCGGTTGAGCAGTTCTTC. Combining the CDR3 with reference TRBV5-1 and TRBJ2-1 gives the whole variable domain KAGVTQTPRYLIKTRGQQVTLSCSPISGHRSVSWYQQTPGQGLQFLFEYFSETQRNKGNFPGRFSGRQFSNSRSEMNVSTLELGDSALYLCASSLRQGAMAVEQFFGPGTRLTVL.

This clonotype was detected many times. The genes are TRBV20-1 and TRBJ2-3; 9 bases map to TRBD2. V gave up 1 base and J gave up 0 bases; unmatched junction bases: 2. There are 15 residues in the CDR3. Germline V CDR1 and CDR2: DFQATT, SNEGSKA (reference sequence). The CDR3 sequence: CSARGGRGSTDTQYF. DNA for the CDR3: TGCAGTGCTAGAGGCGGGAGGGGGAGCACAGATACGCAGTATTTT.

This clonotype was seen a handful of times. The chain recombines TRBV3-1 with TRBJ1-5; D gene unclear. CDR3 size: 13 residues. Germline values: CDR1 LGHDT, CDR2 YNNKEL (reference sequence). Trimming removed 0 bases from V and 2 bases from J, with 2 bases in between. The CDR3 DNA reads TGTGCCAGCAGCCAAGACGGCAATCAGCCCCAGCATTTT. It encodes CASSQDGNQPQHF.

Ten or more counts support this clonotype. J is TRBJ1-4 and V is TRBV20-1; D might be TRBD1 (6 bases). The V end lost 1 base, the J end lost 3 bases, and 9 bases lay between the germline ends. This CDR3 region has 14 residues. The V gene's germline CDR1 is DFQATT and CDR2 SNEGSKA (reference sequence). This CDR3 reads CSARGGGPNEKLFF. The DNA for the CDR3 is TGCAGTGCTAGAGGAGGGGGTCCTAATGAAAAACTGTTTTTT.